Below, 30 T cell receptor beta chains from the same sample are listed, as sequenced in a study of CD8 T cells in ankylosing spondylitis. General study findings and limits: In ankylosing spondylitis blood, a motif of about eight highly homologous TCR beta variants appeared characteristic.

The antigens for these receptors are not known. MiXCR, run by TCRdb on the 5' RACE reads, gives a single entry per CDR3 protein. There are hundreds of thousands of distinct CDR3 sequences in the sample; over 9.5% occur only once, and more than 0.5% lies in the top ten. The material sequenced was blood, either unsorted or a sorted T cell fraction (not recorded which). Every receptor here comes from a male donor with ankylosing spondylitis.

V gene TRBV7-9 combines with J gene TRBJ1-6; D unresolved. V lost 1 base, J lost 7 bases, and 8 bases lay in between. CDR1 is SEHNR and CDR2 is FQNEAQ in the germline V gene (reference sequence). The CDR3 is 14 residues long. CDR3 protein: CASSLEVVNSPLHF. CDR3 sequence (DNA): TGTGCCAGCAGCTTAGAGGTGGTGAATTCACCCCTCCACTTT.

The sample holds many counts of this clonotype. The V and J genes are TRBV20-1 and TRBJ1-6, with D perhaps TRBD1 (6 bases). CDR3 length equals 13 residues. V lost 1 base and J lost 6, with 7 bases in between. Germline values: CDR1 DFQATT, CDR2 SNEGSKA (reference sequence). DNA of the CDR3: TGCAGTGCTAGAGGGACAGTTAATTCACCCCTCCACTTT. This translates into CSARGTVNSPLHF.

This clonotype was counted ten times or more. The chain uses TRBV7-2 and TRBJ2-5; D possibly corresponds to TRBD1 (5 bases). From germline, CDR1 is SGHTA and CDR2 FQGNSA. The CDR3 is made up of 14 amino acids. Trimming removed 5 bases at V and 3 bases at J, with 13 bases between. The CDR3 nucleotides read TGTGCCAGCAGCCCATCAAGGGGTAAAGAGACCCAGTACTTC. Translating gives CASSPSRGKETQYF.

This clonotype was seen a handful of times. The chain links TRBV20-1 to TRBJ2-4, with unresolved D. This CDR3 spans 11 amino acids. Germline CDR1 DFQATT, CDR2 SNEGSKA (reference sequence). CDR3 coding DNA: TGCAGCTCAGTAGCCAAAAACATTCAGTACTTC. Its translation: CSSVAKNIQYF.

This clonotype has only a few counts. The V and J genes are TRBV28 and TRBJ1-5, with TRBD1 matching over 9 bases. J was trimmed by 5 bases and V by 2 bases; bases with no gene match: 4. There are 15 residues in the CDR3. Germline CDR1 and CDR2: MDHEN and SYDVKM. DNA for the CDR3: TGTGCCAGCAGTTTACGGGACAGGGATTATCAGCCCCAGCATTTT. It specifies CASSLRDRDYQPQHF.

V and J are TRBV20-1 and TRBJ2-7; D is ambiguous. CDR3 length equals 11 residues. The V gene lost 6 bases and the J gene lost 5 bases, with 11 bases spanning the gap. Germline V gives CDR1 DFQATT, CDR2 SNEGSKA (reference sequence). CDR3 protein: CSARPRDEQYF. CDR3 coding DNA: TGCAGTGCCCGCCCTCGGGACGAGCAGTACTTC.

In its sample, this clonotype was seen many times. The chain couples TRBV11-2 to TRBJ2-5; D is unclear. Matching the DNA end better, TRBJ2-3 makes the J call doubtful. Per germline, CDR1 SGHAT and CDR2 FQNNGV. The CDR3 has 12 amino acids. The CDR3 sequence: CASSLERETQYF. CDR3 in DNA: TGTGCCAGCAGTTTGGAGAGAGAGACGCAGTATTTT.

A few counts support this clonotype. The J gene is TRBJ2-5, the V gene TRBV20-1; the D gene is possibly TRBD2 (6 bases). The germline gives CDR1 DFQATT, CDR2 SNEGSKA (reference sequence). This CDR3 contains 15 residues. V was trimmed by 3 bases and J by 1 base, leaving 15 bases between them. CDR3 amino acids: CSARVFGTFQETQYF. The CDR3 bases are TGCAGTGCTAGGGTTTTCGGGACTTTCCAAGAGACCCAGTACTTC.

This clonotype was recorded a few times. V gene TRBV10-3 combines with J gene TRBJ2-1, with D possibly matching TRBD1 (6 bases). CDR1 is ENHRY, CDR2 SYGVKD, per germline. V was clipped by 6 bases and J by 0 bases, with 15 bases between them. CDR3 length equals 16 residues. CDR3 coding DNA: TGTGCCATCAGCTCCGACAGGACCAGCTCCTACAATGAGCAGTTCTTC. This encodes CAISSDRTSSYNEQFF.

This clonotype has a count of ten or more. This chain connects TRBV4-3 to TRBJ1-5, with D uncertain. The V end lost 1 base, the J end lost 0 bases, and 10 bases lay between the germline ends. CDR3 length: 16 amino acids. Germline V gives CDR1 LGHNA, CDR2 YSLEER. The chain's CDR3 is CASSQGIGYSNQPQHF. The CDR3 coding sequence is TGCGCCAGCAGCCAAGGTATAGGTTATAGCAATCAGCCCCAGCATTTT.

This clonotype occurred a few times. The V call is TRBV5-4, the J call TRBJ1-4; no clear D gene. The V gene lost 2 bases and the J gene lost 8 bases, with 13 bases spanning the gap. The germline V gene has CDR1 SGHNT and CDR2 YYREEE (reference sequence). The CDR3 is 14 residues long. The CDR3 protein is CASSFGPEDEKLFF. The CDR3 DNA is TGTGCCAGCAGCTTCGGACCCGAGGACGAAAAACTGTTTTTT.

This clonotype was counted only a few times. This chain connects TRBV14 to TRBJ2-2; D gene uncertain. The CDR3 is 15 residues long. Trimming took 7 bases from V and 5 from J, leaving 17 bases between them. CDR1 is SGHDN and CDR2 is FVKESK in the germline V gene. The CDR3 region has the DNA TGTGCCAGCACAACAGAATCGATTTATACCGGGGAGCTGTTTTTT. Translating gives CASTTESIYTGELFF.

The V call is TRBV20-1, the J call TRBJ2-5; perhaps TRBD1 as D (6 bases). Germline V lookup: CDR1 DFQATT, CDR2 SNEGSKA (reference sequence). V lost 5 bases to trimming and J lost 7 bases, with 20 bases between them. The CDR3 has 14 amino acids. The CDR3 DNA reads as TGCAGTGCTCCGATAACCAGGGGCCCGGGGACCCAGTACTTC. Translation gives CSAPITRGPGTQYF.

Many counts were recorded for this clonotype. This chain joins TRBV5-1 and TRBJ2-3; the D gene could be TRBD1 or TRBD2 (5 bases each). The length of the CDR3 is 15 residues. The germline V gene has CDR1 SGHRS and CDR2 YFSETQ. Trimming cost V 1 base and J 2 bases, with 11 bases left between them. The CDR3 DNA is TGCGCCAGCAGCTTGTCTGGGGGTGTCACAGATACGCAGTATTTT. The encoded protein is CASSLSGGVTDTQYF.

This clonotype was seen at least ten times. V gene TRBV20-1 combines with J gene TRBJ2-7, with 11 bases aligning to TRBD2. Trimming took 5 bases from V and 1 from J; bases not matched to a gene: 4. Germline CDR1 is DFQATT and CDR2 is SNEGSKA (reference sequence). The CDR3 is 14 amino acids. CDR3 sequence reads: CSAASGGLSYEQYF. The CDR3 region has the DNA TGCAGTGCTGCTAGCGGGGGGTTGTCCTACGAGCAGTACTTC.

V gene TRBV5-1 combines with J gene TRBJ2-6; 8 bases map to TRBD1. The CDR3 has 17 amino acids. V trimming: 5 bases; J trimming: 0 bases; junction bases outside the gene matches: 7. CDR1 and CDR2 (germline): SGHRS, YFSETQ. In DNA, the CDR3 is TGCGCCAGCAGGGCCGGGACAGGTCGCTCTGGGGCCAACGTCCTGACTTTC. This encodes CASRAGTGRSGANVLTF.

This clonotype has more than one count but fewer than ten. The gene calls are TRBV9 and TRBJ2-2, with a weak D call TRBD1 (5 bases). The CDR3 loop spans 16 amino acids. The germline V gene encodes CDR1 SGDLS and CDR2 YYNGEE. Trimming shortened V by 4 bases and J by 0 bases, and 13 bases separated the two germline ends. CDR3 amino acids: CASSLRQKSNTGELFF. CDR3 coding DNA: TGTGCCAGCAGCCTAAGACAGAAATCGAACACCGGGGAGCTGTTTTTT.

The sample holds a few counts of this clonotype. The chain couples TRBV4-3 to TRBJ1-5; no reliable D call. Trimming stripped 2 bases from V and 9 bases from J, with 8 bases between. CDR3 length: 12 amino acids. The germline V gene has CDR1 LGHNA and CDR2 YSLEER. The chain's CDR3 is CASSQSRRPQHF. The CDR3 bases are TGCGCCAGCAGCCAATCCCGAAGGCCCCAGCATTTT.

This clonotype has more than one count but fewer than ten. This chain joins TRBV6-2 or TRBV6-3 and TRBJ2-1, with unresolved D. Germline loops: CDR1 MNHEY, CDR2 SVGEGT. V was shortened by 2 bases and J by 9 bases, with 8 bases between the two germline ends. The CDR3 has 12 residues. Here the CDR3 reads CASSYVVSEQFF. The DNA for the CDR3 is TGTGCCAGCAGTTACGTAGTTTCTGAGCAGTTCTTC.

J is TRBJ2-7 and V is TRBV6-2 or TRBV6-3; 7 positions agree with TRBD1. Germline V gives CDR1 MNHEY, CDR2 SVGEGT. V shed 5 bases and J 3 bases; nucleotides not matched to a gene: 13. The CDR3 is made up of 16 amino acids. This CDR3 reads CASSRPRQGFNYEQYF. DNA for the CDR3: TGTGCCAGCAGTCGCCCCAGACAGGGCTTTAACTACGAGCAGTACTTC.

This clonotype was found a few times. The chain combines TRBV29-1 with TRBJ2-1; 11 bases are shared with TRBD2. This CDR3 contains 16 residues. Germline V gene lookup returns CDR1 SQVTM and CDR2 ANQGSEA. After removal of 7 bases from V and 7 bases from J, the junction contained 15 bases not matched to a gene. CDR3 sequence reads: CSAVKTTSGAANEQFF. CDR3 bases: TGCAGCGCCGTTAAGACGACTAGCGGGGCGGCAAATGAGCAGTTCTTC.

The sample holds a few counts of this clonotype. The V call is TRBV7-9, the J call TRBJ1-2; the match to TRBD1 covers 8 bases. Germline assignment: CDR1 SEHNR and CDR2 FQNEAQ (reference sequence). V trimming: 5 bases; J trimming: 4 bases; junction bases outside the gene matches: 12. The CDR3 covers 16 residues. CDR3 DNA: TGTGCCAGCAGCCCCTCGCGACAGGGGTTTATCTATGGCTACACCTTC. It is translated as CASSPSRQGFIYGYTF.

V and J are TRBV24-1 and TRBJ2-2; 7 nucleotides line up with TRBD2. J lost 0 bases, V lost 3 bases, and 6 bases had no gene match. Germline CDR1 is KGHDR and CDR2 is SFDVKD. The CDR3 length is 17 residues. The CDR3 spells CATSDPGGFANTGELFF. The CDR3 DNA follows: TGTGCCACCAGTGATCCCGGGGGGTTCGCGAACACCGGGGAGCTGTTTTTT.

This clonotype came up a few times. This chain joins TRBV10-3 and TRBJ2-5; D call uncertain. The CDR3 has 13 amino acids. From germline, CDR1 is ENHRY and CDR2 SYGVKD. V shed 6 bases and J shed 1 base, with 9 bases lying between them. The CDR3 region is CAISRGTQETQYF. The DNA of the CDR3 is TGTGCCATCAGCCGAGGTACCCAAGAGACCCAGTACTTC.

CDR3 loop: CSATNRVTGTDTQYF. The DNA of the CDR3 is TGCAGTGCCACCAACAGGGTTACCGGCACAGATACGCAGTATTTT. The chain couples TRBV20-1 to TRBJ2-3; TRBD1 is a possible D gene (6 bases). This CDR3 is 15 amino acids long. The ends were cut back, 6 bases at V and 1 base at J, with 17 bases in the middle. Germline CDR1 is DFQATT and CDR2 is SNEGSKA (reference sequence).

The CDR3 region has the DNA TGTGCCACCAGCAGAGAAGTACGGGAGACCCAGTACTTC. Its translation is CATSREVRETQYF. The V and J genes are TRBV15 and TRBJ2-5; D remains unclear. Between the trimmed V and J ends, which lost 0 bases and 5 bases, there was a span of 7 bases. Germline CDR1 is LNHNV and CDR2 is YYDKDF (reference sequence). This CDR3 is built from 13 residues.

The V call is TRBV7-6, the J call TRBJ1-3, with 7 bases lining up with TRBD1. Germline V gives CDR1 SGHVS, CDR2 FNYEAQ. This CDR3 region has 17 residues. Trimming cost V 5 bases and J 0 bases; bases outside gene matches: 10. The CDR3 DNA reads TGTGCCAGCAGCGGCTGGGACAGCAACCTCTCTGGAAACACCATATATTTT. This translates into CASSGWDSNLSGNTIYF.

The chain has TRBV5-1 and TRBJ1-1; D not resolved. The CDR3 consists of 15 residues. The ends were cut back, 2 bases at V and 2 bases at J, with 13 bases in the middle. Germline CDR1 SGHRS, CDR2 YFSETQ. As DNA, the CDR3 is TGCGCCAGCAGCTTTTCCAGGTGGGGTAACACTGAAGCTTTCTTT. It translates to CASSFSRWGNTEAFF.

This clonotype has only a few counts. V usage is TRBV20-1 and J usage is TRBJ2-5, with D hard to call. V was shortened by 4 bases and J by 0 bases, with 6 bases between the two germline ends. The CDR3 consists of 12 residues. In germline, CDR1 is DFQATT, CDR2 SNEGSKA (reference sequence). The CDR3 reads CSATDYQETQYF. CDR3 coding DNA: TGCAGTGCTACGGATTACCAAGAGACCCAGTACTTC.

V is TRBV10-3 and J is TRBJ2-1; perhaps TRBD1 as D (5 bases). The CDR3 loop spans 14 amino acids. With 4 bases removed from V and 6 bases from J, the gap between germline ends came to 13 bases. Germline CDR1 and CDR2: ENHRY and SYGVKD. The CDR3 DNA follows: TGTGCCATCAGTGTAGACAGTGGGTTCAATGAGCAGTTCTTC. Amino acid sequence: CAISVDSGFNEQFF.